Presented here are 29 T cell receptor beta chains from one specimen sequenced in a study of blood T cell repertoires in COVID-19. TCRdb's copy holds only in-frame clones and misses some; the assay was immunoSEQ multiplex PCR. The repertoire consists of 200,000 or so clones, with roughly 88% occurring once and the leading ten covering 9.5% to 12%. Source material: peripheral blood. The receptors were sampled from a human donor with active or convalescent COVID-19. The donor label of this sample is uncertain.

V and J are TRBV3-1 (or the pseudogene TRBV3-2) and TRBJ1-2; the match to TRBD1 covers 9 bases. The CDR3 is 14 amino acids. Germline V gives CDR1 LGHDT, CDR2 YNNKEL (reference sequence). V trimming: 4 bases; J trimming: 4 bases; junction bases outside the gene matches: 4. The CDR3 loop is CASSPEGQGYGYTF. CDR3 coding DNA: TGTGCCAGCAGCCCAGAGGGACAGGGCTATGGCTACACCTTC.

J is TRBJ1-6 and V is TRBV28, with D unresolved. CDR3 length: 11 residues. The V gene's germline CDR1 is MDHEN and CDR2 SYDVKM. V dropped 8 bases and J dropped 11 bases, with 10 bases sitting between them. CDR3 in DNA: TGTGCCAGCGGCCCCCTGACACCCCTCCACTTT. The encoded protein is CASGPLTPLHF. Full variable domain (rest looked up from reference TRBV28 and TRBJ1-6): DVKVTQSSRYLVKRTGEKVFLECVQDMDHENMFWYRQDPGLGLRLIYFSYDVKMKEKGDIPEGYSVSREKKERFSLILESASTNQTSMYLCASGPLTPLHFGNGTRLTVT.

This chain joins TRBV2 and TRBJ1-4; D not resolved. V gave up 4 bases and J gave up 12 bases, with 18 bases separating them. There are 14 residues in the CDR3. Germline lookup yields CDR1 SNHLY and CDR2 FYNNEI. CDR3 amino acids: CASSGRLLLSQLFF. In nucleotides, the CDR3 is TGTGCCAGCAGTGGGAGGCTTCTCCTATCTCAACTGTTTTTT.

The chain combines TRBV10-3 with TRBJ2-7; tentative D call: TRBD1 (6 bases). V was clipped by 7 bases and J by 2 bases, with 9 bases between them. The germline V gene encodes CDR1 ENHRY and CDR2 SYGVKD. CDR3 length equals 12 residues. CDR3 bases: TGTGCCATCAAGGACAGAACCTACGAGCAGTACTTC. Protein sequence: CAIKDRTYEQYF.

The chain is built from TRBV29-1 and TRBJ2-7, with TRBD1 matching over 10 bases. J lost 2 bases, V lost 7 bases, and 8 bases had no gene match. Per the germline V gene, CDR1 is SQVTM and CDR2 is ANQGSEA. The CDR3 runs to 14 residues. The DNA of the CDR3 is TGCAGCGCCGGTAAGGGGACAGGGGCCTACGAGCAGTACTTC. Amino acids: CSAGKGTGAYEQYF.

Only a few counts were recorded for this clone. The chain is built from TRBV5-6 and TRBJ2-5; TRBD1 might be the D (5 bases). CDR1 SGHDT and CDR2 YYEEEE come from the germline V gene. The CDR3 spans 14 residues. The ends were cut back, 1 base at V and 8 bases at J, with 15 bases in the middle. In DNA, the CDR3 is TGTGCCAGCAGCTTGATAAACCAGGGTCTAACCCAGTACTTC. It is translated as CASSLINQGLTQYF. Drawing the rest from reference TRBV5-6 and TRBJ2-5, the complete variable domain is DAGVTQSPTHLIKTRGQQVTLRCSPKSGHDTVSWYQQALGQGPQFIFQYYEEEERQRGNFPDRFSGHQFPNYSSELNVNALLLGDSALYLCASSLINQGLTQYFGPGTRLLVL.

In this sample, this clone turned up a few times. The CDR3, as DNA: TGTGCCTGGAGTGAGGGAGCTTACACCGGGGAGCTGTTTTTT. This translates into CAWSEGAYTGELFF. V gene TRBV30 combines with J gene TRBJ2-2; tentatively, D is TRBD2 (5 bases). Germline V CDR1 and CDR2: GTSNPN, SVGIG (reference sequence). Trimming left V 1 base short and J 3 bases short, with 9 bases between. This CDR3 has 14 amino acids.

The chain combines TRBV19 with TRBJ1-3; perhaps TRBD1 as D (5 bases). Per germline, CDR1 LNHDA and CDR2 SQIVND (reference sequence). Trimming took off 8 bases at V and 0 bases at J, with 29 bases between the two ends. This CDR3 is 20 amino acids long. As DNA, the CDR3 is TGTGCCAGTCTCCTGGTAAGGGGTGGTGGTCGGAACCCCTCTGGAAACACCATATATTTT. It codes for CASLLVRGGGRNPSGNTIYF.

This clone is a singleton in its sample. The V call is TRBV6-5, the J call TRBJ2-7; TRBD1 might be the D (6 bases). Per the germline V gene, CDR1 is MNHEY and CDR2 is SVGAGI. The CDR3 has 13 amino acids. The V and J ends lost 5 bases and 0 bases respectively, with 8 bases between them. The CDR3 region has the DNA TGTGCCAGCAGTCGGGACAACTCCTACGAGCAGTACTTC. Translated: CASSRDNSYEQYF.

J is TRBJ1-2 and V is TRBV3-1 (or the pseudogene TRBV3-2); D not certain. CDR1 and CDR2 (germline): LGHDT, YNNKEL (reference sequence). The germline V and J ends were trimmed by 5 bases and 5 bases, with 9 bases remaining between them. CDR3 length equals 12 residues. CDR3: CASSLGTYGYTF. CDR3 coding DNA: TGTGCCAGCAGCTTGGGCACGTATGGCTACACCTTC.

This rearrangement joins TRBV5-1 to TRBJ2-5, with D possibly matching TRBD1 (6 bases). The germline V gene has CDR1 SGHRS and CDR2 YFSETQ. V lost 4 bases and J 5 bases, leaving 12 bases between the germline ends. The CDR3 has 13 amino acids. The CDR3 region has the DNA TGCGCCAGCAGCGAACAGGGTCGCGAGACCCAGTACTTC. Translated, it gives CASSEQGRETQYF.

This chain connects TRBV9 to TRBJ2-7, with 10 bases aligning to TRBD1. Trimming took 4 bases from V and 3 from J; bases not matched to a gene: 7. Germline-derived CDR1 and CDR2 are SGDLS and YYNGEE. CDR3 length: 15 amino acids. This CDR3 is CASSTTGDRGYEQYF. Written as DNA, the CDR3 is TGTGCCAGCAGCACCACGGGGGACAGGGGCTACGAGCAGTACTTC.

The genes are TRBV24-1 and TRBJ2-7, with D possibly matching TRBD2 (5 bases). CDR1 is KGHDR and CDR2 is SFDVKD in the germline V gene. Trimming pared 7 bases from V and 0 bases from J, leaving 12 bases between. The CDR3 sequence is 14 residues long. The CDR3 DNA reads TGTGCCACCAGCCCAACGGGGAACTCCTACGAGCAGTACTTC. Translated, it gives CATSPTGNSYEQYF.

The rearrangement uses TRBV7-2 and TRBJ2-1; 15 bases map to TRBD2. Germline assignment: CDR1 SGHTA and CDR2 FQGNSA. The CDR3 is 19 residues long. With V trimmed by 4 bases and J by 6 bases, 13 bases remained unmatched. The DNA of the CDR3 is TGTGCCAGCAGCTCCGGGGGACTAGCGGGGGGCTCTTCGGGCAATGAGCAGTTCTTC. Its protein is CASSSGGLAGGSSGNEQFF. Full variable domain (rest looked up from reference TRBV7-2 and TRBJ2-1): GAGVSQSPSNKVTEKGKDVELRCDPISGHTALYWYRQSLGQGLEFLIYFQGNSAPDKSGLPSDRFSAERTGGSVSTLTIQRTQQEDSAVYLCASSSGGLAGGSSGNEQFFGPGTRLTVL.

This chain uses TRBV11-3 with TRBJ2-1, with a possible D match to TRBD2 (7 bases). V shed 0 bases and J shed 4 bases, with 13 bases lying between them. Germline V lookup: CDR1 SGHNT, CDR2 YENEEA. The CDR3 sequence is 16 residues long. CDR3 coding DNA: TGTGCCAGCAGCTTAGACGGGGGGAGGGGGTACAATGAGCAGTTCTTC. Translation: CASSLDGGRGYNEQFF.

The genes are TRBV6-6 and TRBJ2-1; 8 bases line up with TRBD1. J was trimmed by 6 bases and V by 8 bases; bases with no gene match: 3. Per germline, CDR1 MNHNY and CDR2 SVGAGI (reference sequence). CDR3 length: 12 residues. CDR3 amino acids: CASHDRGNEQFF. CDR3 bases: TGTGCCAGCCATGACAGGGGCAATGAGCAGTTCTTC.

The chain has TRBV7-2 and TRBJ2-1, with TRBD2 matching 7 bases. The CDR3 is 19 amino acids. The J segment lost 8 bases and the V segment lost 1 base, leaving 20 bases of the junction unmatched. Germline CDR1 reads SGHTA; CDR2 reads FQGNSA. CDR3 sequence (DNA): TGTGCCAGCAGCTTAGGGCCTCCTACGCGGGGGAAAGGTTTTGATGAGCAGTTCTTC. The encoded protein is CASSLGPPTRGKGFDEQFF.

This chain links TRBV28 with TRBJ1-2; D is unclear. Trimming removed 3 bases at V and 4 bases at J, with 9 bases between. Germline-derived CDR1 and CDR2 are MDHEN and SYDVKM. The CDR3 totals 13 residues. The CDR3 nucleotides read TGTGCCAGCAGTTTCCCAGGCGCCTATGGCTACACCTTC. This codes for CASSFPGAYGYTF.

To note about this clone: Other nucleotide sequences in the sample specify the same CDR3. The chain links TRBV28 to TRBJ1-1; D ambiguous. The CDR3 loop spans 12 amino acids. Per the germline V gene, CDR1 is MDHEN and CDR2 is SYDVKM. V was trimmed by 3 bases and J by 5 bases, leaving 7 bases between them. The CDR3 region has the DNA TGTGCCAGCAGTTTGTTGCGGACTGAAGCTTTCTTT. Encoded protein: CASSLLRTEAFF.

This sequence joins TRBV5-6 and TRBJ1-2, with 7 bases that match TRBD1. The junction had 6 bases not matched to a gene; V was cut back by 3 bases and J by 4 bases. Germline CDR1 reads SGHDT; CDR2 reads YYEEEE. The CDR3 consists of 14 residues. CDR3 DNA sequence: TGTGCCAGCAGCTATAAGACAGGGTCCTATGGCTACACCTTC. Its translation is CASSYKTGSYGYTF.

The rearrangement uses TRBV18 and TRBJ1-4; 8 nucleotides align to TRBD1. CDR1 is KGHSH and CDR2 is LQKENI in the germline V gene. V shed 3 bases and J 3 bases; nucleotides not matched to a gene: 3. CDR3 length: 15 amino acids. The CDR3 DNA is TGTGCCAGCTCACCTCAGGGGGCAGCTAATGAAAAACTGTTTTTT. It translates to CASSPQGAANEKLFF.

CDR3 nucleotide sequence: TGTGCCAGCAGCCGGGTCCACGAGCAGTACTTC. Translated: CASSRVHEQYF. The chain combines TRBV11-2 with TRBJ2-7; D not certain. The CDR3 runs to 11 residues. Germline CDR1 is SGHAT and CDR2 is FQNNGV. Trimming pared 5 bases from V and 5 bases from J, leaving 7 bases between.

The genes are TRBV4-3 and TRBJ1-4, with 9 positions matching TRBD1. This CDR3 has 15 residues. Germline CDR1 and CDR2: LGHNA and YSLEER. J was trimmed by 4 bases and V by 4 bases; bases with no gene match: 4. The CDR3 is CASSPPGQGNEKLFF. The CDR3 DNA follows: TGCGCCAGCAGCCCTCCGGGACAGGGTAATGAAAAACTGTTTTTT.

The CDR3, as DNA: TGTGCCAGCTCCCTTCGGGGGGCAGAGCAGTTCTTC. Amino acids: CASSLRGAEQFF. This chain connects TRBV28 to TRBJ2-1; maybe TRBD2 (7 bases). The CDR3 is 12 residues long. The V gene lost 8 bases and the J gene lost 10 bases, with 15 bases spanning the gap. CDR1 and CDR2 (germline): MDHEN, SYDVKM.

In its sample, this clone was seen a few times. Germline and junction disagree at one end, which may indicate a read error. The CDR3 spells CASSLDRGWNNF. The CDR3 bases are TGTGCCAGCAGCTTAGATAGAGGCTGGAACAACTTC. V gene TRBV7-9 combines with J gene TRBJ1-2; D ambiguous. The CDR3 extends over 12 amino acids. Per germline, CDR1 SEHNR and CDR2 FQNEAQ (reference sequence).

This rearrangement joins TRBV18 to TRBJ2-7, with D maybe TRBD1 (8 bases). V gave up 5 bases and J gave up 4 bases, with 15 bases separating them. This CDR3 is 14 amino acids long. From germline, CDR1 is KGHSH and CDR2 LQKENI. CDR3 amino acids: CASSATGEGYEQYF. The CDR3 region has the DNA TGTGCCAGCTCAGCGACAGGGGAGGGGTACGAGCAGTACTTC.

This chain uses TRBV11-2 with TRBJ2-1; 14 bases line up with TRBD2. There are 18 residues in the CDR3. The V gene's germline CDR1 is SGHAT and CDR2 FQNNGV. The J segment lost 0 bases and the V segment lost 1 base, leaving 2 bases of the junction unmatched. Here the CDR3 reads CASSLGTSGRSSYNEQFF. DNA for the CDR3: TGTGCCAGCAGCTTAGGGACTAGCGGGAGGAGCTCCTACAATGAGCAGTTCTTC.

In its sample, this clone was seen a few times. The chain is built from TRBV24-1 and TRBJ2-3; D gene unclear. V lost 0 bases to trimming and J lost 5 bases, with 5 bases between them. The CDR3 spans 13 residues. CDR1 KGHDR and CDR2 SFDVKD come from the germline V gene. In DNA form, the CDR3 reads TGTGCCACCAGTGATTTGAACAGAGATACGCAGTATTTT. Translating it yields CATSDLNRDTQYF.

J is TRBJ2-1 and V is TRBV3-1 (or the pseudogene TRBV3-2), with 14 bases matching TRBD2. V lost 3 bases to trimming and J lost 10 bases; unmatched junction nucleotides: 8. Looked up from germline, CDR1 is LGHDT and CDR2 is YNNKEL (reference sequence). This CDR3 comprises 16 residues. CDR3 bases: TGTGCCAGCAGCCATCGACTAGCGGGAGGGCCTGGGGAGCAGTTCTTC. As protein: CASSHRLAGGPGEQFF.